Below, 18 T cell receptor beta chains from the same sample are listed, as sequenced in a study of long-term antiretroviral therapy in people with HIV. Run at survey level, the immunoSEQ assay was version v3.0. Only in-frame clones appear in the TCRdb table, and some are missing; sequencing was by immunoSEQ multiplex PCR. The sample carries 21,000 or so clones, approximately 82% recorded once. The sequencing used unsorted PBMCs, collected at the start of antiretroviral therapy. Receptor source: a man aged 50 or older with HIV.

This chain links TRBV6-5 with TRBJ1-6; D is undetermined. V was shortened by 2 bases and J by 7 bases, with 15 bases between the two germline ends. CDR3 length equals 16 residues. CDR1 is MNHEY, CDR2 SVGAGI, per germline. CDR3 nucleotides: TGTGCCAGCAGTTACCAACCAGGCCAGAGGAATTCACCCCTCCACTTT. Translation gives CASSYQPGQRNSPLHF.

The chain is built from TRBV18 and TRBJ2-3; possibly TRBD1 or TRBD2 for D (5 bases each). Germline V gene data show CDR1 as KGHSH and CDR2 as LQKENI. The CDR3 has 15 residues. V was cut by 4 bases and J by 0 bases, with 11 bases left in between. CDR3 DNA: TGTGCCAGCTCACGGGGACCTCAAAGCACAGATACGCAGTATTTT. Its protein product is CASSRGPQSTDTQYF.

In the case of this clone: One junction end does not reproduce the germline sequence, and a read error may be involved. V is TRBV7-7 and J is TRBJ1-1; no reliable D call. Per germline, CDR1 SSHAT and CDR2 FNYEAQ (reference sequence). This CDR3 is 13 amino acids long. The CDR3, as DNA: TGTGCTAGCAGTCAGGACTCTGGCACTGAAGCTTTCTTT. This encodes CASSQDSGTEAFF.

The chain uses TRBV4-2 and TRBJ1-1; D gene ambiguous. The CDR3 consists of 11 residues. Trimming took off 2 bases at V and 2 bases at J, with 0 bases between the two ends. The germline V gene has CDR1 LGHNA and CDR2 YNFKEQ. CDR3 DNA sequence: TGTGCCAGCAGCCAAAACACTGAAGCTTTCTTT. The encoded protein is CASSQNTEAFF.

By its share, this clone is large. The CDR3 bases are TGTGCCAGCAGCGACACGGACAGGGGGATCAATCAGCCCCAGCATTTT. Its translation is CASSDTDRGINQPQHF. The rearrangement uses TRBV7-9 and TRBJ1-5, with TRBD1 matching over 10 bases. Per the germline V gene, CDR1 is SEHNR and CDR2 is FQNEAQ (reference sequence). Trimming cost V 5 bases and J 3 bases; bases outside gene matches: 7. This CDR3 is 16 amino acids long. Complete variable domain (other parts from reference TRBV7-9 and TRBJ1-5): DTGVSQNPRHKITKRGQNVTFRCDPISEHNRLYWYRQTLGQGPEFLTYFQNEAQLEKSRLLSDRFSAERPKGSFSTLEIQRTEQGDSAMYLCASSDTDRGINQPQHFGDGTRLSIL.

V usage is TRBV7-2 and J usage is TRBJ1-1; no reliable D call. The CDR3 runs 14 residues. V was trimmed by 1 base and J by 4 bases, leaving 10 bases between them. CDR1 is SGHTA and CDR2 is FQGNSA in the germline V gene. The CDR3 nucleotides are TGTGCCAGCAGCTTAGGCAGGACGGGCACTGAAGCTTTCTTT. Translated: CASSLGRTGTEAFF.

The gene calls are TRBV18 and TRBJ1-4, with D possibly matching TRBD1 (5 bases). Germline V gene lookup returns CDR1 KGHSH and CDR2 LQKENI. V dropped 6 bases and J dropped 6 bases, with 11 bases sitting between them. The CDR3 is 13 residues long. CDR3 coding DNA: TGTGCCAGCTCCCCCGGGACTGATGAAAAACTGTTTTTT. Its protein is CASSPGTDEKLFF. Combining the CDR3 with reference TRBV18 and TRBJ1-4 gives the whole variable domain NAGVMQNPRHLVRRRGQEARLRCSPMKGHSHVYWYRQLPEEGLKFMVYLQKENIIDESGMPKERFSAEFPKEGPSILRIQQVVRGDSAAYFCASSPGTDEKLFFGSGTQLSVL.

This clone turned up a few times. This chain connects TRBV5-1 to TRBJ1-5; D might be TRBD1 (6 bases). This CDR3 is 12 amino acids long. Germline V CDR1 and CDR2: SGHRS, YFSETQ. V lost 2 bases, J lost 7 bases, and 7 bases lay in between. CDR3 sequence: CASSFTGQPQHF. CDR3 DNA sequence: TGCGCCAGCAGCTTTACAGGGCAGCCCCAGCATTTT.

V usage is TRBV5-1 and J usage is TRBJ2-7; D assignment may be TRBD1 or TRBD2 (6 bases each). The V and J ends lost 4 bases and 5 bases respectively, with 13 bases between them. Germline V gene data show CDR1 as SGHRS and CDR2 as YFSETQ. CDR3 length equals 13 residues. The CDR3 region is CASSPWGANEQYF. Here the CDR3 DNA reads TGCGCCAGCAGCCCCTGGGGGGCCAACGAGCAGTACTTC.

The CDR3 sequence is CASSLGQGAKNIQYF. CDR3 sequence (DNA): TGTGCCAGCAGTCTCGGACAGGGCGCCAAAAACATTCAGTACTTC. The chain uses TRBV27 and TRBJ2-4; 8 bases map to TRBD1. The CDR3 runs to 15 residues. The trim removed 5 bases at V and 1 base at J, leaving 4 bases unmatched. The germline V gene has CDR1 MNHEY and CDR2 SMNVEV (reference sequence).

A few counts support this clone. The J gene is TRBJ2-7, the V gene TRBV7-6; the match to TRBD1 covers 7 bases. This CDR3 comprises 14 residues. CDR1 SGHVS and CDR2 FNYEAQ come from the germline V gene. With V trimmed by 1 base and J by 6 bases, 6 bases remained unmatched. This chain's CDR3 is CASSLGNRGSEQYF. The CDR3, as DNA: TGTGCCAGCAGCTTAGGTAACAGGGGTAGCGAGCAGTACTTC.

The chain links TRBV11-3 to TRBJ2-1; D perhaps matches TRBD2 (6 bases). Germline CDR1 and CDR2: SGHNT and YENEEA. The CDR3 consists of 14 residues. Deletions cut 5 bases from V and 7 bases from J, with 15 bases between. CDR3 sequence: CASSPPGGDNEQFF. CDR3 nucleotide sequence: TGTGCCAGCAGCCCACCAGGCGGGGATAATGAGCAGTTCTTC. Combining the CDR3 with reference TRBV11-3 and TRBJ2-1 gives the whole variable domain EAGVVQSPRYKIIEKKQPVAFWCNPISGHNTLYWYLQNLGQGPELLIRYENEEAVDDSQLPKDRFSAERLKGVDSTLKIQPAELGDSAVYLCASSPPGGDNEQFFGPGTRLTVL.

The V call is TRBV6-6, the J call TRBJ1-5; possible D gene TRBD1, 5 bases. Germline CDR1 MNHNY, CDR2 SVGAGI (reference sequence). Trimming took 0 bases from V and 5 from J, leaving 8 bases between them. The length of the CDR3 is 14 residues. The DNA of the CDR3 is TGTGCCAGCAGTTACTCGGGCAGGGATCAGCCCCAGCATTTT. This gives the protein CASSYSGRDQPQHF.

This clone is a singleton in its sample. This chain uses TRBV28 with TRBJ2-5; D possibly uses TRBD1 or TRBD2 (5 bases each). This CDR3 has 12 amino acids. With 7 bases removed from V and 4 bases from J, the gap between germline ends came to 10 bases. The germline gives CDR1 MDHEN, CDR2 SYDVKM. The CDR3 loop reads CASTSGPETQYF. The DNA of the CDR3 is TGTGCCAGCACGTCGGGGCCAGAGACCCAGTACTTC.

A single count supports this clone. The chain couples TRBV11-2 to TRBJ2-7; the D gene could be TRBD1 or TRBD2 (5 bases each). Germline lookup yields CDR1 SGHAT and CDR2 FQNNGV. The V and J ends lost 1 base and 0 bases respectively, with 13 bases between them. The length of the CDR3 is 16 residues. For the CDR3, the DNA is TGTGCCAGCAGCTTAGTTCATCAGGGAGCCTCCTACGAGCAGTACTTC. It yields the protein CASSLVHQGASYEQYF.

The rearrangement uses TRBV27 and TRBJ1-2; D call uncertain. CDR1 is MNHEY and CDR2 is SMNVEV in the germline V gene (reference sequence). The V and J ends lost 2 bases and 3 bases respectively, with 7 bases between them. The CDR3 length is 13 residues. This CDR3 is CASSLAGYYGYTF. The CDR3 nucleotides are TGTGCCAGCAGTTTAGCCGGGTACTATGGCTACACCTTC.

With regard to this clone: An end of the junction does not agree with germline; a read error may underlie this. In DNA form, the CDR3 reads TGTGCCAGCAGCTTATCCGGGACAGCTAGATACGGGCAGTACTTC. Its protein is CASSLSGTARYGQYF. This rearrangement joins TRBV7-8 to TRBJ2-7, with 7 bases matching TRBD1. There are 15 residues in the CDR3. CDR1 and CDR2 from the germline V gene are SGHVS and FQNEAQ.

This clone was observed a handful of times. This sequence joins TRBV11-2 and TRBJ2-7, with D uncertain. Trimming removed 0 bases at V and 6 bases at J, with 6 bases between. The V gene's germline CDR1 is SGHAT and CDR2 FQNNGV. CDR3 length equals 12 residues. CDR3 sequence reads: CASSLDEFEQYF. CDR3 nucleotides: TGTGCCAGCAGCTTAGATGAGTTCGAGCAGTACTTC. Filled out from reference TRBV11-2 and TRBJ2-7, the complete variable domain reads EAGVAQSPRYKIIEKRQSVAFWCNPISGHATLYWYQQILGQGPKLLIQFQNNGVVDDSQLPKDRFSAERLKGVDSTLKIQPAKLEDSAVYLCASSLDEFEQYFGPGTRLTVT.